Included here is one T cell receptor (beta chain) sequence, with context. TCRdb analysed the RT-PCR reads with MiXCR anew, one entry per CDR3 protein. This table holds approximately 500,000 distinct CDR3 sequences, 20% to 25% found once. The sample originates from a study of response to subunit inactivated influenza vaccine. Another study also made use of these data, one on T cells expressing NK-cell markers. Per that paper: With UMIs, 5'RACE template switching was used to make TCR beta cDNA. It was sorted CD3+CD56+NKG2C+, CD3+CD56+NKG2C- and CD3+CD56-NKG2C+ T cells that supplied the TCR beta repertoires. Seven of the eight sequenced donors were classified as HCMV-seropositive, and one was classified as seronegative. About 6 donors had dominant NKG2C+ clonotypes that comprised about 1.0-7.5% of their CD8+ T cells. One observes that, in a few donors, these clonotypes were also the leading ones within the CD3+CD56-NKG2C+ fraction.

The specimen was CD4+ T cells sorted from PBMCs, collected roughly 13 days after vaccination. The TCR comes from a man aged 45-65 years who received an inactivated influenza vaccine.

In nucleotides, the CDR3 is TGTGCCAGCAGCTTCGGTTCTAGCGGTTGGACCGGGGAGCTGTTTTTT. Amino acids: CASSFGSSGWTGELFF. The genes are TRBV7-2 and TRBJ2-2, with TRBD2 matching over 7 bases. Germline CDR1 and CDR2: SGHTA and FQGNSA. CDR3 length: 16 amino acids. V shed 3 bases, J shed 5 bases, and the junction held 9 bases outside the gene matches. Full variable domain (rest looked up from reference TRBV7-2 and TRBJ2-2): GAGVSQSPSNKVTEKGKDVELRCDPISGHTALYWYRQSLGQGLEFLIYFQGNSAPDKSGLPSDRFSAERTGGSVSTLTIQRTQQEDSAVYLCASSFGSSGWTGELFFGEGSRLTVL.